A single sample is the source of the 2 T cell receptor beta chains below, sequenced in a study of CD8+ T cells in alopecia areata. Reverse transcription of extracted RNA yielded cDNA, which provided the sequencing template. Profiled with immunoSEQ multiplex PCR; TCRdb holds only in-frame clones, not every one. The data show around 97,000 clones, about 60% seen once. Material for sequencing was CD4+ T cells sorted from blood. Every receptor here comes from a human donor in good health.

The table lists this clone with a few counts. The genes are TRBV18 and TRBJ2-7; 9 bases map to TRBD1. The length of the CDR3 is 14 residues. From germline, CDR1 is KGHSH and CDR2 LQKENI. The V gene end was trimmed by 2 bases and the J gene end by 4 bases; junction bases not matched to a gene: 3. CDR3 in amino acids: CASSPGTGMYEQYF. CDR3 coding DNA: TGTGCCAGCTCACCAGGGACAGGGATGTACGAGCAGTACTTC.

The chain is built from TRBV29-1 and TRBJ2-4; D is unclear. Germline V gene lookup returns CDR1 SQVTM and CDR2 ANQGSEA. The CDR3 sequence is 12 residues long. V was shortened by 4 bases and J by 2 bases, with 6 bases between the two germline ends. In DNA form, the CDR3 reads TGCAGCGTTGGGGATCCCAAAAACATTCAGTACTTC. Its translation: CSVGDPKNIQYF. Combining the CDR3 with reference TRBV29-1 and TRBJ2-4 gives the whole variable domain SAVISQKPSRDICQRGTSLTIQCQVDSQVTMMFWYRQQPGQSLTLIATANQGSEATYESGFVIDKFPISRPNLTFSTLTVSNMSPEDSSIYLCSVGDPKNIQYFGAGTRLSVL.